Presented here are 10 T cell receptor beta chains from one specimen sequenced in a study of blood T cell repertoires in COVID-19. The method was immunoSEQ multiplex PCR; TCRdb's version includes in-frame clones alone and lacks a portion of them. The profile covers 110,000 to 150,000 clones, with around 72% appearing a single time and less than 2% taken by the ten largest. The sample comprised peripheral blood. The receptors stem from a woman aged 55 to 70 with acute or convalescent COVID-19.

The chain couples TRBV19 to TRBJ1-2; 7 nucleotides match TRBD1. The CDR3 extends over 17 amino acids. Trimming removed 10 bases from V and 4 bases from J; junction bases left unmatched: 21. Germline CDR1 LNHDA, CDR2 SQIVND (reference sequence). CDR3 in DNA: TGTGCCACAAGGCCGGGGACAGCTTATCATCGACTCTATGGCTACACCTTC. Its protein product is CATRPGTAYHRLYGYTF.

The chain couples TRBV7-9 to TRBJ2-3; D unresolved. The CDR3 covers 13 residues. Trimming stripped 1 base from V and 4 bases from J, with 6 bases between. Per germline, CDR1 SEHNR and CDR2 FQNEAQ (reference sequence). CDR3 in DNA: TGTGCCAGCAGCTTAGACGGAGCAGATACGCAGTATTTT. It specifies CASSLDGADTQYF.

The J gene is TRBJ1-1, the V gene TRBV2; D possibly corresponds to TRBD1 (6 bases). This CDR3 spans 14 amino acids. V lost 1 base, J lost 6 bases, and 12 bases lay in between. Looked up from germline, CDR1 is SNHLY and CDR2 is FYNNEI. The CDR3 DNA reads TGTGCCAGCAGTGAAGGGGGGCAGGTTCCTGAAGCTTTCTTT. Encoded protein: CASSEGGQVPEAFF.

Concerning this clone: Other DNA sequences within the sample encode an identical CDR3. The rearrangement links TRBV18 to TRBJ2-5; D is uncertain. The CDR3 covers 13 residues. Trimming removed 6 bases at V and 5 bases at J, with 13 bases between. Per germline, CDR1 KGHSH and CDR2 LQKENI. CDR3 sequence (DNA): TGTGCCAGCTCCCCTGGCCTTGGCGAGACCCAGTACTTC. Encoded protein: CASSPGLGETQYF.

CDR3 protein: CASSLALAGGFASTDTQYF. The CDR3 region has the DNA TGCGCCAGCAGCTTGGCACTAGCGGGAGGATTTGCTAGCACAGATACGCAGTATTTT. This chain connects TRBV5-1 to TRBJ2-3; 12 nucleotides match TRBD2. CDR1 SGHRS and CDR2 YFSETQ come from the germline V gene. V lost 0 bases to trimming and J lost 0 bases; unmatched junction nucleotides: 8. CDR3 length: 19 residues. Using reference TRBV5-1 and TRBJ2-3 for the parts outside the CDR3, the full variable domain is KAGVTQTPRYLIKTRGQQVTLSCSPISGHRSVSWYQQTPGQGLQFLFEYFSETQRNKGNFPGRFSGRQFSNSRSEMNVSTLELGDSALYLCASSLALAGGFASTDTQYFGPGTRLTVL.

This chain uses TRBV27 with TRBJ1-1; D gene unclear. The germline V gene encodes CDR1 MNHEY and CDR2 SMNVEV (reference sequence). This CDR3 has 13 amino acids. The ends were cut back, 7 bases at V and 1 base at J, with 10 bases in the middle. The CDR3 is CASMIGRNTEAFF. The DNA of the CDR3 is TGTGCCAGCATGATCGGGAGGAACACTGAAGCTTTCTTT.

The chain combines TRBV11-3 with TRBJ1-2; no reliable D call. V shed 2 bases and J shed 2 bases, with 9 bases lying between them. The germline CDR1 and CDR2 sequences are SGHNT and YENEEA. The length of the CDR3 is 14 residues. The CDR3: CASSLIIGNYGYTF. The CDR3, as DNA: TGTGCCAGCAGCTTAATCATCGGGAACTATGGCTACACCTTC.

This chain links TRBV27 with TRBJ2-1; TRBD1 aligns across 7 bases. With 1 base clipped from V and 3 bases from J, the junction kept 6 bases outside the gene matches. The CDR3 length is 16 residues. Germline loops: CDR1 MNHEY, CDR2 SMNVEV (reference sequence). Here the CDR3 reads CASSLLLRGLYNEQFF. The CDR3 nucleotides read TGTGCCAGCAGTTTATTATTAAGGGGGCTCTACAATGAGCAGTTCTTC.

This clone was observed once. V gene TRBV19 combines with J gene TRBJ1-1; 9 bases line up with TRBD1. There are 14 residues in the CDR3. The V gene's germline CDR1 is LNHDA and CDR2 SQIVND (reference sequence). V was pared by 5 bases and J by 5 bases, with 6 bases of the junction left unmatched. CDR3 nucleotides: TGTGCCAGTAGTCCCTACAGGGGGCGGACTGAAGCTTTCTTT. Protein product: CASSPYRGRTEAFF.

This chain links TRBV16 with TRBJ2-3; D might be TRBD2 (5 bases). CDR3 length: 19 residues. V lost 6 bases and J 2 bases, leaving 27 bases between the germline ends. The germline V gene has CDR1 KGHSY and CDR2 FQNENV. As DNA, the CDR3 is TGTGCCAGCAGGCTAGCCCCACTTGGAAGGGATTTTTTCACAGATACGCAGTATTTT. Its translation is CASRLAPLGRDFFTDTQYF.